The clone carrying this T cell receptor beta chain was counted ten times or more. Its antigen remains unknown. The V end lost 1 base, the J end lost 8 bases, and 8 bases lay between the germline ends. CDR3 size: 12 residues. CDR1 and CDR2 from the germline V gene are LGHDT and YNNKEL (reference sequence). One entry per CDR3 protein results from TCRdb running MiXCR on the 5' RACE reads. The data show 220,000 or so distinct CDR3 sequences, about 7% seen once. Only healthy Caucasians were included as donors. This specimen comes from a study of identical twins. General study points: Beta out-of-frame twin sharing showed a weaker excess.

The same data also went into a second study, on yellow fever vaccine responses in identical twins.

The chain is built from TRBV3-1 and TRBJ1-2; D uncertain. The sequence was collected from a woman in her late teens or twenties in good health. Sequencing was done on a sample of memory (CD45RO+) T cells sorted from blood. CDR3 amino acids: CASSQGVGGYTF. The CDR3, as DNA: TGTGCCAGCAGCCAAGGAGTAGGAGGCTACACCTTC.